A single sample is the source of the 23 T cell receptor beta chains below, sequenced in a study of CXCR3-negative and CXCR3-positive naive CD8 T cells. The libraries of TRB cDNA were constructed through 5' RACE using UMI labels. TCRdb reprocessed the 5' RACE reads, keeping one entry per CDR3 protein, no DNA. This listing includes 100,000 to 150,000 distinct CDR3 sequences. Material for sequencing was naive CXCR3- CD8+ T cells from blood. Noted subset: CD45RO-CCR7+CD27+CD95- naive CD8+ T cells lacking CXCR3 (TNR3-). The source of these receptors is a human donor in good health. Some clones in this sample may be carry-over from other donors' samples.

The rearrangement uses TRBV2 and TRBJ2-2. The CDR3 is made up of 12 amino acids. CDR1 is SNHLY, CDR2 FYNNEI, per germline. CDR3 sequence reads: CASRQGGGELFF.

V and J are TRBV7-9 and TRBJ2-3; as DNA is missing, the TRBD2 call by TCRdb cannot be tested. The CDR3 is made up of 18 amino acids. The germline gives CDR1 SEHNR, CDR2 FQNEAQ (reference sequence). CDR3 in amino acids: CASSFELEGTRRSDTQYF. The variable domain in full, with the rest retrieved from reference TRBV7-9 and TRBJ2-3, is DTGVSQNPRHKITKRGQNVTFRCDPISEHNRLYWYRQTLGQGPEFLTYFQNEAQLEKSRLLSDRFSAERPKGSFSTLEIQRTEQGDSAMYLCASSFELEGTRRSDTQYFGPGTRLTVL.

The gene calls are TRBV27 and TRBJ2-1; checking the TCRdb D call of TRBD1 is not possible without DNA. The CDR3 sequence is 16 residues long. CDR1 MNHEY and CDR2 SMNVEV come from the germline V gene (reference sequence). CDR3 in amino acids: CASRHYFGGLRNEQFF.

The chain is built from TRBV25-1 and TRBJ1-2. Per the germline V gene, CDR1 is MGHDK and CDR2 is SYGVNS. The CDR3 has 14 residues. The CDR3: CASSGGPPEGGYTF.

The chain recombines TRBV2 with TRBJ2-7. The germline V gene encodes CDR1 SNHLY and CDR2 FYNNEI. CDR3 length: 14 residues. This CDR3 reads CASSVEQRSYEQYF.

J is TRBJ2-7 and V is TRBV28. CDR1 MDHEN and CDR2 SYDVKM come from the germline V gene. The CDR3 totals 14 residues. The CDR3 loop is CASSLWQQLYEQYF.

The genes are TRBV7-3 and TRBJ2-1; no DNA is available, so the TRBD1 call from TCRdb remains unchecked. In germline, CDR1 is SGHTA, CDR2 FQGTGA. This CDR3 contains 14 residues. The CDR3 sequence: CASSGTPNYNEQFF.

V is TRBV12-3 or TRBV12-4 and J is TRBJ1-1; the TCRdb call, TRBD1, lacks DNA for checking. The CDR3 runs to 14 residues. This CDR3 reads CASRSTGFNTEAFF.

Here the CDR3 reads CASSPPIGSHTQYF. The gene calls are TRBV18 and TRBJ2-3. This CDR3 is built from 14 residues. Germline CDR1 reads KGHSH; CDR2 reads LQKENI. The variable domain in full, completed from reference TRBV18 and TRBJ2-3, reads NAGVMQNPRHLVRRRGQEARLRCSPMKGHSHVYWYRQLPEEGLKFMVYLQKENIIDESGMPKERFSAEFPKEGPSILRIQQVVRGDSAAYFCASSPPIGSHTQYFGPGTRLTVL.

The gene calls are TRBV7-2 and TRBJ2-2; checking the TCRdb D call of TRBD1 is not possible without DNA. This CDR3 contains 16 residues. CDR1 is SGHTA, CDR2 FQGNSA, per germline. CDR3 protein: CASSFRDRVGIGELFF.

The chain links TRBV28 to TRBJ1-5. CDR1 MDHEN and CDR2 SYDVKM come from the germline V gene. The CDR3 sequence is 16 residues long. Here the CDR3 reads CASSFFAGGSNQPQHF.

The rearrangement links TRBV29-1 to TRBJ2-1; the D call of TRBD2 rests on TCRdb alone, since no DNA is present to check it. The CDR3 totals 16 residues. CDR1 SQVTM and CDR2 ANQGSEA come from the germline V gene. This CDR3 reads CSVRSWNSGTYNEQFF.

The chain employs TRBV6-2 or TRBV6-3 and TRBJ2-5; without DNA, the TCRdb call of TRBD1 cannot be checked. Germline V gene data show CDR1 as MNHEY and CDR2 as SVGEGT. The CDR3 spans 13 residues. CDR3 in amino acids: CASSYVGEETQYF.

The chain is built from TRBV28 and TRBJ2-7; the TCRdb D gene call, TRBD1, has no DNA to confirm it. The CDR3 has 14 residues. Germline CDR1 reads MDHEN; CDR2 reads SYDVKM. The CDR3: CASSLSPGVNEQYF.

CDR3 residues: CASSLVRGHPYEQYF. The V gene is TRBV27, the J gene TRBJ2-7; the D call from TCRdb, TRBD1, cannot be confirmed without DNA. This CDR3 is 15 amino acids long. The germline gives CDR1 MNHEY, CDR2 SMNVEV (reference sequence).

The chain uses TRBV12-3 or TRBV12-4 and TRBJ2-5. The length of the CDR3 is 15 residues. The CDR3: CASSLGDGFQETQYF.

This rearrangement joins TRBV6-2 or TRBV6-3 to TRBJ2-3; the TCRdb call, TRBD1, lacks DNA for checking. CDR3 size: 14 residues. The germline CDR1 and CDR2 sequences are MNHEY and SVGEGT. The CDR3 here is CASSWTGKTDTQYF.

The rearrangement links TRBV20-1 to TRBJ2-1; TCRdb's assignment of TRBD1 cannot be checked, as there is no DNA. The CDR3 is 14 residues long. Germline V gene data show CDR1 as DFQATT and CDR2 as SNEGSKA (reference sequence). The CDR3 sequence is CSAPGVVFHNEQFF.

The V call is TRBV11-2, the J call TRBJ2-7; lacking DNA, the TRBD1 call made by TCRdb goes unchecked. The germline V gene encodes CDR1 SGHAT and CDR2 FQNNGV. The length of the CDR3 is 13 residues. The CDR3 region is CASSYDRAYEQYF.

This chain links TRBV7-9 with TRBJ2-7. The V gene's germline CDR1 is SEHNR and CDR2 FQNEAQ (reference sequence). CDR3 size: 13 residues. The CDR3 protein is CASSLPGSYEQYF.

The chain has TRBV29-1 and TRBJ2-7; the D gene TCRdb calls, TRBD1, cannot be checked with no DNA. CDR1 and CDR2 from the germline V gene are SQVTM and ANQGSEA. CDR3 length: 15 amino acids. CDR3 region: CSVEDPASGTYEQYF.

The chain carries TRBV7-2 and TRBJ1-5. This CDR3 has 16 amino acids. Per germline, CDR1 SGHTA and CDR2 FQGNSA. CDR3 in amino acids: CASSPGLRRANQPQHF.

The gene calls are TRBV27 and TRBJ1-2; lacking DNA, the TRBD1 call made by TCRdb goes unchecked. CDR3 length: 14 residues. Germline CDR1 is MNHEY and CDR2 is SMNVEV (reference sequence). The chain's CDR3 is CASSSMTGFDGYTF.